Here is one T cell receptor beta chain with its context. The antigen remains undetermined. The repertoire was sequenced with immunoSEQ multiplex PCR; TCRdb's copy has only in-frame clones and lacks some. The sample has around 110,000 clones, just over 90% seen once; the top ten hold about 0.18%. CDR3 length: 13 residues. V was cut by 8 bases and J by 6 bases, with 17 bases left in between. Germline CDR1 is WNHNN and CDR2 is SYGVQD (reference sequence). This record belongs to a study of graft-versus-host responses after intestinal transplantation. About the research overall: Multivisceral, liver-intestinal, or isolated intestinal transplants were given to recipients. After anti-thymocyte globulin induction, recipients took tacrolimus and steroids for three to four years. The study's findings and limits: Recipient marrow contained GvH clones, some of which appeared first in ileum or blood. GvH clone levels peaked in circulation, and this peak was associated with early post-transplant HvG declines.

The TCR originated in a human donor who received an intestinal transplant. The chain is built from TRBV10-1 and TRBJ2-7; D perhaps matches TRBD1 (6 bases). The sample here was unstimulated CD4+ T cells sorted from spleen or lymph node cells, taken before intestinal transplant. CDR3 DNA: TGCGCCAGCTCGGTAGGGGGAAACTCCGAGCAGTACTTC. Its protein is CASSVGGNSEQYF.